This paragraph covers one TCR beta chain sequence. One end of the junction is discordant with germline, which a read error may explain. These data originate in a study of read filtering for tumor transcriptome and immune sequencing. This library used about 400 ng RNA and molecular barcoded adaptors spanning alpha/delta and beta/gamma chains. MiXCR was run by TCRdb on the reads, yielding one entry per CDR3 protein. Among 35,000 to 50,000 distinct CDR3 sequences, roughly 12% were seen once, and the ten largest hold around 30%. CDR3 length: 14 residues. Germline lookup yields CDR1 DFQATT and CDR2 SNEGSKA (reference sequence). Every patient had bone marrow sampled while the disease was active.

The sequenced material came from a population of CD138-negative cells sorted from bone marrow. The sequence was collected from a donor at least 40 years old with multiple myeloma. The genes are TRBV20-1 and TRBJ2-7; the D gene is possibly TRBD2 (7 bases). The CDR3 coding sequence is TGCGGTGCCGCTCGGGGGGCAGTCTCCTACGAGCAGTACTTC. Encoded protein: CGAARGAVSYEQYF.